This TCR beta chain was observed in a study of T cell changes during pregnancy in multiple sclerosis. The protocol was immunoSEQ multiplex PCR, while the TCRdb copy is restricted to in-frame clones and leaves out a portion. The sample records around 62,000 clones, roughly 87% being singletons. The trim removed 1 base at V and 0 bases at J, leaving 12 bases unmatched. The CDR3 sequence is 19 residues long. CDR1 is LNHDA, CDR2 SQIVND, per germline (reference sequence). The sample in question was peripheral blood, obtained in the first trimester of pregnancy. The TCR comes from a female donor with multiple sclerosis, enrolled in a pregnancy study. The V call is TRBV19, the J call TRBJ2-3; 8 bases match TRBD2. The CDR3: CASSIVLAGGLSSTDTQYF. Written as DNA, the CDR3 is TGTGCCAGTAGTATAGTTTTGGCGGGAGGTCTTTCTAGCACAGATACGCAGTATTTT.